This T cell receptor beta chain derives from a study of T cells after yellow fever vaccination. Points from the study as a whole: The secondary response showed a weaker magnitude and a faster peak, day 5 versus 15. In FACS-sorted repertoires, abundant clonotypes from the bulk population could appear as contaminants.

This clonotype was seen repeatedly, ten times or more. The antigen is undetermined. They built TCR cDNA with 5'RACE template switching, a step that put in a universal primer site and UMIs. TCRdb itself ran the 5' RACE reads through MiXCR, one entry per CDR3 protein. Here the sample spans approximately 330,000 distinct CDR3 sequences, roughly 4.3% being singletons. The CDR3 length is 15 residues. CDR1 and CDR2 (germline): DFQATT, SNEGSKA (reference sequence). V was pared by 3 bases and J by 7 bases, with 6 bases of the junction left unmatched. The V gene is TRBV20-1, the J gene TRBJ2-7; TRBD2 matches 16 bases. The clonotype was recovered from a young man who received the YFV17D yellow fever vaccine. The sequencing here drew on PBMCs, taken 5 days after the yellow fever booster vaccination. CDR3 residues: CSASTGLAGGREQYV. CDR3 sequence (DNA): TGCAGTGCTAGCACGGGACTAGCGGGGGGGCGGGAGCAGTACGTC.